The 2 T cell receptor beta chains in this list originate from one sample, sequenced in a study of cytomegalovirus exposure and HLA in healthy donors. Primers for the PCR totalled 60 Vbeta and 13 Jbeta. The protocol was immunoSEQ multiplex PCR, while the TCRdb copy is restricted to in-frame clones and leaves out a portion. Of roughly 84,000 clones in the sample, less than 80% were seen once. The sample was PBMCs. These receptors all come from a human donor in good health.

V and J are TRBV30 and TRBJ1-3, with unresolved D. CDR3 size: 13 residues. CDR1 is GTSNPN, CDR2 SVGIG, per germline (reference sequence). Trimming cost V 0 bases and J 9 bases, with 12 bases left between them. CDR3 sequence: CAWSVTGEGTIYF. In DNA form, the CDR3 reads TGTGCCTGGAGTGTAACCGGGGAGGGCACCATATATTTT.

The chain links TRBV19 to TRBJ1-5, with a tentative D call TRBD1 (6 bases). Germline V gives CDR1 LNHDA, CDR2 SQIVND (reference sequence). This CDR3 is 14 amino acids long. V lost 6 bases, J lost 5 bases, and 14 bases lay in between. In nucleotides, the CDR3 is TGTGCCAGTAGATGGGGGGGGCCGGATCAGCCCCAGCATTTT. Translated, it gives CASRWGGPDQPQHF.